The 23 T cell receptor beta chains in this list originate from one sample, sequenced in a study of blood T cell repertoires in COVID-19. The method was immunoSEQ multiplex PCR; TCRdb's version includes in-frame clones alone and lacks a portion of them. The repertoire includes about 300,000 clones, 90% of them detected once, and approximately 6.5% sits in the top ten. The source material was peripheral blood. Source of these receptors: a woman aged 50 to 65 with COVID-19, enrolled during active disease.

The V gene is TRBV5-4, the J gene TRBJ1-5, with D perhaps matching TRBD1 (5 bases). The CDR3 length is 15 residues. V dropped 2 bases and J dropped 1 base, with 10 bases sitting between them. Germline CDR1 is SGHNT and CDR2 is YYREEE (reference sequence). The CDR3 sequence is CASSLQVVSNQPQHF. The CDR3 DNA sequence: TGTGCCAGCAGCTTACAGGTGGTGAGCAATCAGCCCCAGCATTTT.

CDR3 region: CASRNRGGTEAFF. The CDR3 nucleotides are TGTGCCAGCAGAAACAGGGGGGGCACTGAAGCTTTCTTT. This sequence joins TRBV6-5 and TRBJ1-1, with 8 bases aligning to TRBD1. Germline CDR1 MNHEY, CDR2 SVGAGI. This CDR3 has 13 residues. V lost 6 bases to trimming and J lost 4 bases; unmatched junction nucleotides: 4.

The chain uses TRBV6-5 and TRBJ2-1, with 9 bases lining up with TRBD2. Germline values: CDR1 MNHEY, CDR2 SVGAGI. The length of the CDR3 is 15 residues. The V segment lost 6 bases and the J segment 9 bases; nucleotides outside the gene matches: 12. The CDR3 DNA sequence: TGTGCCAGCAGCCTACTCGCGGGAGGGCCAGTTGAGCAGTTCTTC. It yields the protein CASSLLAGGPVEQFF.

The chain is built from TRBV9 and TRBJ2-4; TRBD1 agrees at 8 bases. The CDR3 totals 14 residues. CDR1 and CDR2 from the germline V gene are SGDLS and YYNGEE. The V segment lost 4 bases and the J segment 6 bases; nucleotides outside the gene matches: 6. CDR3 sequence: CASSPQTGVNIQYF. The CDR3 DNA is TGTGCCAGCAGCCCCCAGACAGGGGTAAACATTCAGTACTTC.

The genes are TRBV5-1 and TRBJ2-1; 7 bases agree with TRBD1. Germline CDR1 and CDR2: SGHRS and YFSETQ. The trim removed 0 bases at V and 2 bases at J, leaving 2 bases unmatched. The CDR3 runs to 15 residues. Written as DNA, the CDR3 is TGCGCCAGCAGCTTGGCTCAGGGGGCCTACAATGAGCAGTTCTTC. Its translation: CASSLAQGAYNEQFF.

The J gene is TRBJ2-7, the V gene TRBV5-1, with D maybe TRBD2 (7 bases). V was clipped by 4 bases and J by 5 bases, with 16 bases between them. In germline, CDR1 is SGHRS, CDR2 YFSETQ. The CDR3 is made up of 14 amino acids. The CDR3 nucleotides read TGCGCCAGCAGCCAAGGGGGAGGGGGAGACGAGCAGTACTTC. Translating gives CASSQGGGGDEQYF.

This clone has only one observation. The chain has TRBV5-1 and TRBJ2-3; 15 nucleotides match TRBD2. The CDR3 loop spans 16 amino acids. The junction had 3 bases not matched to a gene; V was cut back by 2 bases and J by 5 bases. The germline gives CDR1 SGHRS, CDR2 YFSETQ. The CDR3 spells CASSFGLAGGLDTQYF. CDR3 in DNA: TGCGCCAGCAGCTTCGGACTAGCGGGAGGGTTAGATACGCAGTATTTT.

The chain links TRBV24-1 to TRBJ2-2, with D tentatively TRBD2 (7 bases). V dropped 2 bases and J dropped 2 bases, with 11 bases sitting between them. The CDR3 loop spans 16 amino acids. CDR1 and CDR2 from the germline V gene are KGHDR and SFDVKD. CDR3 DNA sequence: TGTGCCACCAGTGATTGGGGGGGCGTCAACACCGGGGAGCTGTTTTTT. It specifies CATSDWGGVNTGELFF.

The chain couples TRBV10-3 to TRBJ1-5; tentatively, D is TRBD1 (6 bases). The CDR3 runs 13 residues. CDR1 and CDR2 from the germline V gene are ENHRY and SYGVKD. Trimming removed 7 bases from V and 5 bases from J, with 12 bases in between. The CDR3 sequence: CAITGDKYQPQHF. DNA of the CDR3: TGTGCCATCACCGGGGACAAGTATCAGCCCCAGCATTTT.

The chain carries TRBV19 and TRBJ1-2; TRBD1 aligns across 8 bases. Germline V lookup: CDR1 LNHDA, CDR2 SQIVND (reference sequence). J was trimmed by 7 bases and V by 7 bases; bases with no gene match: 5. This CDR3 has 12 residues. The DNA for the CDR3 is TGTGCCAGTACGGACAGGGCCGGTGGCTACACCTTC. Protein product: CASTDRAGGYTF.

The chain employs TRBV21-1 and TRBJ1-1; the table assigns TRBD1, which was not confirmed against the DNA. TRBV21-1 is deemed a pseudogene. The CDR3 spans 14 residues. The CDR3 region is CASSTGQKDTEAFF. The CDR3 region has the DNA TGTGCCAGCAGCACCGGACAGAAGGATACTGAAGCTTTCTTT.

The chain recombines TRBV2 with TRBJ1-3; weak D call: TRBD1 (6 bases). V was cut by 6 bases and J by 0 bases, with 15 bases left in between. Germline assignment: CDR1 SNHLY and CDR2 FYNNEI. The CDR3 consists of 16 residues. CDR3 residues: CASSMGHPNSGNTIYF. CDR3 sequence (DNA): TGTGCCAGCAGCATGGGACATCCGAACTCTGGAAACACCATATATTTT.

The rearrangement uses TRBV27 and TRBJ2-6; no reliable D call. Trimming pared 7 bases from V and 1 base from J, leaving 11 bases between. The germline CDR1 and CDR2 sequences are MNHEY and SMNVEV (reference sequence). The CDR3 extends over 15 amino acids. The CDR3 DNA follows: TGTGCCAGCACTTCTTTTAATTCTGGGGCCAACGTCCTGACTTTC. Its protein is CASTSFNSGANVLTF. Full variable domain (outside the CDR3, taken from reference TRBV27 and TRBJ2-6): EAQVTQNPRYLITVTGKKLTVTCSQNMNHEYMSWYRQDPGLGLRQIYYSMNVEVTDKGDVPEGYKVSRKEKRNFPLILESPSPNQTSLYFCASTSFNSGANVLTFGAGSRLTVL.

The rearrangement joins TRBV11-2 to TRBJ2-7; the D is unclear. Trimming stripped 0 bases from V and 0 bases from J, with 12 bases between. Germline-derived CDR1 and CDR2 are SGHAT and FQNNGV. This CDR3 contains 16 residues. The CDR3 coding sequence is TGTGCCAGCAGCTTAGACATGGGCTATAGCTCCTACGAGCAGTACTTC. Residues: CASSLDMGYSSYEQYF.

The chain employs TRBV4-3 and TRBJ2-2; perhaps TRBD1 as D (5 bases). CDR3 length: 16 amino acids. CDR1 is LGHNA and CDR2 is YSLEER in the germline V gene. V shed 3 bases and J shed 4 bases, with 15 bases lying between them. CDR3 bases: TGCGCCAGCAGCCATGGACACCCAAGTCTCACCGGGGAGCTGTTTTTT. Its translation: CASSHGHPSLTGELFF.

The V gene is TRBV24-1, the J gene TRBJ1-2, with D perhaps matching TRBD1 (6 bases). Germline loops: CDR1 KGHDR, CDR2 SFDVKD. The CDR3 has 11 amino acids. The CDR3 loop reads CATQGSYGYTF. The CDR3 DNA follows: TGTGCGACTCAGGGGTCCTATGGCTACACCTTC.

The V and J genes are TRBV5-6 and TRBJ1-6; D unresolved. The CDR3 is 14 residues long. CDR1 and CDR2 (germline): SGHDT, YYEEEE. Trimming stripped 0 bases from V and 7 bases from J, with 8 bases between. CDR3 amino acids: CASSLVGGNSPLHF. CDR3 DNA sequence: TGTGCCAGCAGCTTGGTTGGAGGGAATTCACCCCTCCACTTT.

V is TRBV19 and J is TRBJ2-7; 9 nucleotides align to TRBD1. The germline CDR1 and CDR2 sequences are LNHDA and SQIVND (reference sequence). V gave up 3 bases and J gave up 6 bases; unmatched junction bases: 6. The CDR3 has 14 residues. The CDR3 reads CASSIGTGRPEQYF. The CDR3 nucleotides read TGTGCCAGTAGTATTGGGACAGGGCGTCCCGAGCAGTACTTC. The full variable domain, its missing parts supplied by reference TRBV19 and TRBJ2-7, is DGGITQSPKYLFRKEGQNVTLSCEQNLNHDAMYWYRQDPGQGLRLIYYSQIVNDFQKGDIAEGYSVSREKKESFPLTVTSAQKNPTAFYLCASSIGTGRPEQYFGPGTRLTVT.

V gene TRBV7-2 combines with J gene TRBJ1-1; maybe TRBD1 (5 bases). The CDR3 covers 13 residues. Trimming took 11 bases from V and 1 from J, leaving 14 bases between them. In germline, CDR1 is SGHTA, CDR2 FQGNSA. CDR3 coding DNA: TGTGCCTGGATGAGGCAGGGGAACACTGAAGCTTTCTTT. This codes for CAWMRQGNTEAFF.

J is TRBJ2-1 and V is TRBV7-2; TRBD2 matches 11 bases. CDR1 SGHTA and CDR2 FQGNSA come from the germline V gene. Trimming removed 4 bases from V and 4 bases from J; junction bases left unmatched: 9. The CDR3 totals 17 residues. In DNA form, the CDR3 reads TGTGCCAGCAGCTGGGGCCCAGTAGCGGGAGGGTACAATGAGCAGTTCTTC. Protein sequence: CASSWGPVAGGYNEQFF. The whole variable domain, filled in from reference TRBV7-2 and TRBJ2-1, reads GAGVSQSPSNKVTEKGKDVELRCDPISGHTALYWYRQSLGQGLEFLIYFQGNSAPDKSGLPSDRFSAERTGGSVSTLTIQRTQQEDSAVYLCASSWGPVAGGYNEQFFGPGTRLTVL.

The V and J genes are TRBV19 and TRBJ2-7; D uncertain. The CDR3 length is 14 residues. The germline CDR1 and CDR2 sequences are LNHDA and SQIVND (reference sequence). Trimming cost V 1 base and J 0 bases, with 7 bases left between them. CDR3 DNA sequence: TGTGCCAGTAGTATAGGTTACAGCTCCTACGAGCAGTACTTC. Protein: CASSIGYSSYEQYF.

The chain carries TRBV5-1 and TRBJ1-1; TRBD1 matches at 10 bases. Per the germline V gene, CDR1 is SGHRS and CDR2 is YFSETQ. Losses at the gene ends were 4 bases for V and 6 bases for J; bases not matched to a gene: 6. The CDR3 is 14 residues long. CDR3 nucleotides: TGCGCCAGCAGCAGTGGACAGGGGGGTGCTGAAGCTTTCTTT. It is translated as CASSSGQGGAEAFF.

CDR3 sequence: CASSTDAPQATVFF. DNA for the CDR3: TGTGCCAGTTCGACTGACGCTCCACAGGCTACGGTGTTTTTT. V is TRBV19 and J is TRBJ1-4, with D maybe TRBD1 (5 bases). Germline values: CDR1 LNHDA, CDR2 SQIVND (reference sequence). V was cut by 8 bases and J by 15 bases, with 25 bases left in between. The CDR3 length is 14 residues.